The 29 T cell receptor beta chains reported below all come from one sample, sequenced in a study of metastatic and nonmetastatic thyroid tumors (dated by TCRdb to 2018 to 2021). The library was prepared using PCR. TCRdb records Illumina HiSeq 4000 as the sequencer. TCRdb trimmed the raw reads at Q25, called clones with MiXCR and kept productive beta chains. This sample gives about 21,000 clones in total; approximately 20% of them show up just once. The top ten clones comprise roughly 21% of the sample. No treatment had been received by any patient before thyroid surgery. The sequenced sample consisted of blood. These receptors all come from a male donor with papillary thyroid cancer or a benign thyroid nodule (not recorded which). Some clones in this sample may be carry-over from other donors' samples.

In this sample, this clone turned up many times. This chain connects TRBV4-1 to TRBJ2-3, with TRBD2 as a possible D gene (6 bases). Between the trimmed V and J ends, which lost 4 bases and 6 bases, there was a span of 23 bases. The CDR3 sequence is 17 residues long. The germline gives CDR1 MGHRA, CDR2 YSYEKL. The CDR3 protein is CASSPTAGTASLDTQYF. The CDR3 bases are TGCGCCAGCAGCCCGACTGCCGGGACTGCAAGCCTTGATACGCAGTATTTT.

The chain has TRBV27 and TRBJ2-5; TRBD2 aligns across 12 bases. The CDR3 has 18 amino acids. Germline lookup yields CDR1 MNHEY and CDR2 SMNVEV (reference sequence). Trimming removed 3 bases from V and 0 bases from J; junction bases left unmatched: 8. The CDR3 reads CASSFPTSGGRDQETQYF. The CDR3 DNA is TGTGCCAGCAGTTTCCCGACTAGCGGGGGCCGTGACCAAGAGACCCAGTACTTC.

This clone was counted many times. J is TRBJ2-5 and V is TRBV24-1; D perhaps matches TRBD2 (6 bases). Germline V lookup: CDR1 KGHDR, CDR2 SFDVKD. V dropped 2 bases and J dropped 5 bases, with 17 bases sitting between them. This CDR3 contains 16 residues. The CDR3 protein is CATSDSQWGEFETQYF. CDR3 sequence (DNA): TGTGCCACCAGTGATTCACAATGGGGGGAGTTTGAGACCCAGTACTTC.

This clone was picked up many times. J is TRBJ2-5 and V is TRBV28; D is perhaps TRBD1 (5 bases). V was pared by 8 bases and J by 5 bases, with 12 bases between. The CDR3 spans 12 residues. Germline lookup yields CDR1 MDHEN and CDR2 SYDVKM. The CDR3 region is CASSQGLETQYF. Written as DNA, the CDR3 is TGTGCCAGCTCTCAGGGTCTGGAGACCCAGTACTTC. Drawing the rest from reference TRBV28 and TRBJ2-5, the complete variable domain is DVKVTQSSRYLVKRTGEKVFLECVQDMDHENMFWYRQDPGLGLRLIYFSYDVKMKEKGDIPEGYSVSREKKERFSLILESASTNQTSMYLCASSQGLETQYFGPGTRLLVL.

This clone was counted ten times or more. Additional DNA sequences in this sample encode the identical CDR3. The J gene is TRBJ1-1, the V gene TRBV20-1; weak D call: TRBD1 (5 bases). V was trimmed by 6 bases and J by 1 base, leaving 12 bases between them. Germline CDR1 is DFQATT and CDR2 is SNEGSKA (reference sequence). The CDR3 loop spans 13 amino acids. As DNA, the CDR3 is TGCAGTGCCCGAACGGGGGGGAACACTGAAGCTTTCTTT. Amino acids: CSARTGGNTEAFF.

This clone was detected many times. The same CDR3 is also encoded by other DNA sequences in this sample. The chain is built from TRBV20-1 and TRBJ2-2, with D possibly being TRBD2 (6 bases). Trimming took off 0 bases at V and 3 bases at J, with 11 bases between the two ends. The CDR3 length is 15 residues. From germline, CDR1 is DFQATT and CDR2 SNEGSKA (reference sequence). CDR3 sequence reads: CSARDVGGDTGELFF. CDR3 DNA: TGCAGTGCTAGAGATGTGGGGGGAGACACCGGGGAGCTGTTTTTT.

In this sample, this clone turned up many times. The rearrangement uses TRBV6-1 and TRBJ2-1, with TRBD2 matching 9 bases. Germline V gene sequence: CDR1 MNHNS, CDR2 SASEGT. Trimming at V came to 9 bases and at J to 5 bases, leaving 5 bases not matched to a gene. The CDR3 loop spans 13 amino acids. The CDR3: CASRIAGDNEQFF. CDR3 bases: TGTGCCAGTAGAATAGCGGGAGACAATGAGCAGTTCTTC.

In this sample, this clone turned up many times. In nucleotides, the CDR3 is TGTGCCAGCAGCTTGTACGGCGGGAGCTCCTACGAGCAGTACTTC. It specifies CASSLYGGSSYEQYF. The chain is built from TRBV5-8 and TRBJ2-7; TRBD2 agrees at 7 bases. V lost 1 base, J lost 0 bases, and 4 bases stayed unmatched. The CDR3 runs to 15 residues. The germline CDR1 and CDR2 sequences are SGHTS and YDEGEE.

This clone was observed many times. The rearrangement links TRBV3-1 to TRBJ2-7, with D hard to call. The CDR3 covers 17 residues. V shed 0 bases and J shed 2 bases, with 17 bases lying between them. Germline CDR1 reads LGHDT; CDR2 reads YNNKEL (reference sequence). The CDR3 here is CASSQDWSSGKAYEQYF. The CDR3 DNA reads TGTGCCAGCAGCCAAGATTGGTCTTCTGGTAAGGCCTACGAGCAGTACTTC.

With regard to this clone: One end of the junction is discordant with germline, which a read error may explain. V and J are TRBV9 and TRBJ2-1, with D perhaps TRBD2 (5 bases). The CDR3 spans 15 residues. CDR1 SGDLS and CDR2 YYNGEE come from the germline V gene. The CDR3 DNA is TGTGCCAGCAGCGTAGACAGCGGAATCTACAATGGGCAGTTCTTC. This sequence encodes CASSVDSGIYNGQFF.

There are many counts of this clone. This chain uses TRBV9 with TRBJ1-2, with D unresolved. This CDR3 contains 12 residues. The germline V gene has CDR1 SGDLS and CDR2 YYNGEE. V was shortened by 3 bases and J by 8 bases, with 11 bases between the two germline ends. CDR3 residues: CASSASGVGYTF. DNA of the CDR3: TGTGCCAGCAGCGCCTCGGGAGTGGGCTACACCTTC. Using reference TRBV9 and TRBJ1-2 for the parts outside the CDR3, the full variable domain is DSGVTQTPKHLITATGQRVTLRCSPRSGDLSVYWYQQSLDQGLQFLIQYYNGEERAKGNILERFSAQQFPDLHSELNLSSLELGDSALYFCASSASGVGYTFGSGTRLTVV.

Regarding this clone: It may be a read error: a sequence one base away is much more abundant. This chain connects TRBV29-1 to TRBJ2-5, with D tentatively TRBD2 (5 bases). Germline CDR1 is SQVTM and CDR2 is ANQGSEA. This CDR3 spans 13 amino acids. Trimming removed 8 bases from V and 2 bases from J, with 15 bases in between. CDR3 bases: TGCAGCTATACCCGGGGTGTACAAGAGACCCAGTACTTC. Encoded protein: CSYTRGVQETQYF. Variable domain in full (rest from reference TRBV29-1 and TRBJ2-5): SAVISQKPSRDICQRGTSLTIQCQVDSQVTMMFWYRQQPGQSLTLIATANQGSEATYESGFVIDKFPISRPNLTFSTLTVSNMSPEDSSIYLCSYTRGVQETQYFGPGTRLLVL.

At least ten counts were recorded for this clone. The gene calls are TRBV20-1 and TRBJ1-6; 12 nucleotides align to TRBD1. The CDR3 covers 14 residues. The V gene end was trimmed by 6 bases and the J gene end by 10 bases; junction bases not matched to a gene: 7. From germline, CDR1 is DFQATT and CDR2 SNEGSKA (reference sequence). The CDR3 region has the DNA TGCAGTGCCCCCCAGGGACAGGGGGCATCACCCCTCCACTTT. Translation gives CSAPQGQGASPLHF.

There are many counts of this clone. The chain recombines TRBV6-1 with TRBJ1-1; 11 bases fit TRBD1. The germline CDR1 and CDR2 sequences are MNHNS and SASEGT. The length of the CDR3 is 15 residues. V trimming: 5 bases; J trimming: 5 bases; junction bases outside the gene matches: 7. In DNA, the CDR3 is TGTGCCAGCAGTTCCCGGACAGGGGGCCGGACTGAAGCTTTCTTT. The encoded protein is CASSSRTGGRTEAFF.

The chain links TRBV6-1 to TRBJ1-6, with 7 bases fitting TRBD1. The CDR3 runs 14 residues. Germline V CDR1 and CDR2: MNHNS, SASEGT. Trimming cost V 5 bases and J 7 bases; bases outside gene matches: 5. For the CDR3, the DNA is TGTGCCAGCAGTCGAGGGACAGACAATTCACCCCTCCACTTT. Amino acids: CASSRGTDNSPLHF.

This chain's CDR3 is CASSLLTSGGEEQFF. DNA for the CDR3: TGTGCCAGCAGCTTATTGACTAGCGGGGGGGAGGAGCAGTTCTTC. The J gene is TRBJ2-1, the V gene TRBV7-8; the match to TRBD2 covers 14 bases. V lost 2 bases to trimming and J lost 10 bases; unmatched junction nucleotides: 4. CDR1 and CDR2 (germline): SGHVS, FQNEAQ. This CDR3 spans 15 amino acids.

This clone was recorded a few times. The V call is TRBV5-4, the J call TRBJ2-3; D unclear. Trimming pared 4 bases from V and 5 bases from J, leaving 8 bases between. Germline V gene sequence: CDR1 SGHNT, CDR2 YYREEE (reference sequence). The CDR3 length is 12 residues. The CDR3 protein is CASSLPLDTQYF. CDR3 nucleotides: TGTGCCAGCAGCCTACCCCTAGATACGCAGTATTTT.

The chain couples TRBV2 to TRBJ1-2; 9 bases map to TRBD1. The length of the CDR3 is 16 residues. After removal of 7 bases from V and 8 bases from J, the junction contained 17 bases not matched to a gene. Germline-derived CDR1 and CDR2 are SNHLY and FYNNEI. The CDR3 spells CASIMDGGQGLSGYTF. The CDR3 region has the DNA TGTGCCAGCATTATGGACGGGGGACAGGGCTTATCGGGCTACACCTTC.

The chain uses TRBV28 and TRBJ2-7, with 8 bases fitting TRBD1. CDR3 length: 13 residues. CDR1 is MDHEN, CDR2 SYDVKM, per germline. The junction had 3 bases not matched to a gene; V was cut back by 5 bases and J by 3 bases. The CDR3 spells CASSPGTGYEQYF. For the CDR3, the DNA is TGTGCCAGCAGTCCTGGGACAGGCTACGAGCAGTACTTC.

This chain connects TRBV27 to TRBJ2-7; TRBD1 matches at 9 bases. With V trimmed by 5 bases and J by 4 bases, 15 bases remained unmatched. CDR3 length: 17 amino acids. The germline V gene encodes CDR1 MNHEY and CDR2 SMNVEV (reference sequence). In DNA form, the CDR3 reads TGTGCCAGCAGTCTTAGGATTAGCCGGGACAGGGAGTACGAGCAGTACTTC. Amino acids: CASSLRISRDREYEQYF.

This clone occurred many times. The rearrangement links TRBV20-1 to TRBJ2-5; D possibly uses TRBD1 or TRBD2 (5 bases each). The CDR3 length is 14 residues. The ends were cut back, 0 bases at V and 2 bases at J, with 10 bases in the middle. Germline loops: CDR1 DFQATT, CDR2 SNEGSKA (reference sequence). CDR3 bases: TGCAGTGCTAGAGATGGGGGACCGCAAGAGACCCAGTACTTC. This encodes CSARDGGPQETQYF.

The V and J genes are TRBV12-3 or TRBV12-4 and TRBJ1-4; no clear D gene. V lost 5 bases, J lost 8 bases, and 24 bases lay in between. The CDR3 spans 17 residues. CDR3 region: CASSPPLISDWWEKLFF. The CDR3 DNA is TGTGCCAGCAGTCCCCCCCTGATTAGTGATTGGTGGGAAAAACTGTTTTTT.

The chain has TRBV6-2 or TRBV6-3 and TRBJ2-7; 15 bases are shared with TRBD2. J lost 3 bases, V lost 5 bases, and 2 bases had no gene match. CDR3 size: 15 residues. The V gene's germline CDR1 is MNHEY and CDR2 SVGEGT. The DNA of the CDR3 is TGTGCCAGCAGTCCGGGACTAGCGGGAGGCTACGAGCAGTACTTC. Residues: CASSPGLAGGYEQYF.

At least ten counts were recorded for this clone. V gene TRBV7-6 combines with J gene TRBJ2-1; 14 positions agree with TRBD2. V dropped 5 bases and J dropped 12; count of bases not matched to a gene: 9. Germline CDR1 and CDR2: SGHVS and FNYEAQ. The CDR3 loop spans 15 amino acids. The CDR3 nucleotides are TGTGCCAGCAGCGAGCCGGGACTAGCGGGAGAAGGGCAGTTCTTC. It is translated as CASSEPGLAGEGQFF.

This clone came up a few times. The chain recombines TRBV12-3 or TRBV12-4 with TRBJ2-2; TRBD1 agrees at 12 bases. This CDR3 spans 15 amino acids. V shed 7 bases, J shed 6 bases, and the junction held 6 bases outside the gene matches. CDR3 sequence (DNA): TGTGCCAGCATCGGGGACAGGGGGCGGGCCGGGGAGCTGTTTTTT. Its protein is CASIGDRGRAGELFF.

As regards this clone: This may be a read error, as it is one base from a much larger clone. V is TRBV28 and J is TRBJ2-7, with D possibly TRBD1 on 6 matching bases. The length of the CDR3 is 12 residues. Germline-derived CDR1 and CDR2 are MDHEN and SYDVKM. CDR3 nucleotide sequence: TGTGCCAGCAGTTTGGGGGCAGGCGAGCATTACTTC. Translation: CASSLGAGEHYF.

In this sample, this clone turned up a few times. The J gene is TRBJ2-7, the V gene TRBV2; D gene ambiguous. The germline gives CDR1 SNHLY, CDR2 FYNNEI. V was shortened by 0 bases and J by 3 bases, with 3 bases between the two germline ends. The CDR3 runs to 12 residues. CDR3 bases: TGTGCCAGCAGTGAAGCGGACTACGAGCAGTACTTC. Translating gives CASSEADYEQYF.

Remarks on this clone: This may be a read error: a much more frequent sequence differs by one nucleotide. The chain recombines TRBV20-1 with TRBJ2-7; maybe TRBD2 (7 bases). Germline CDR1 reads DFQATT; CDR2 reads SNEGSKA (reference sequence). Trimming pared 0 bases from V and 4 bases from J, leaving 19 bases between. CDR3 length: 16 residues. The CDR3 protein is CSAREAQGGVIYEQYF. The CDR3 DNA reads TGCAGTGCTAGAGAAGCACAGGGAGGGGTTATATACGAGCAGTACTTC.

This clone was observed at least ten times. V and J are TRBV7-3 and TRBJ1-1; no clear D. Germline V lookup: CDR1 SGHTA, CDR2 FQGTGA. Trimming left V 11 bases short and J 12 bases short, with 16 bases between. This CDR3 region has 10 residues. CDR3 sequence (DNA): TGTGCCCTAATGGGTGGGGTACCTTTCTTT. Translated, it gives CALMGGVPFF.